Listed below are T cell receptor beta chains from one sample, sequenced in a study of T-cell reconstitution after alpha-beta-depleted transplantation in children. TCRdb re-called the PCR reads through MiXCR, storing one row per CDR3 protein. In the table there are about 460,000 distinct CDR3 sequences, 10% to 13% of which are singletons. Sample: PBMCs, taken before TCRalphabeta/CD19-depleted stem cell transplant. Receptors were obtained from a child under 10 years old with inherited bone marrow failure, due to receive a stem cell transplant. Both conserved end residues are part of each CDR3. Fields, in order: V gene, J gene, clone size, D gene, CDR3 protein, CDR3 DNA. D genes are given only for firm matches. Size values are once, few and many counts, or a class for expanded clones, and some rows have none.

V: TRBV7-9; J: TRBJ2-2; size: many; D: TRBD1; CDR3: CASSLPRLGQLNTGELFF; DNA: TGTGCCAGCAGCTTACCGAGGCTGGGACAGCTGAACACCGGGGAGCTGTTTTTT
V: TRBV29-1; J: TRBJ2-3; size: many; D: NA; CDR3: CSAQGVQGSADTQYF; DNA: TGCAGCGCCCAAGGGGTGCAGGGATCGGCAGATACGCAGTATTTT
V: TRBV4-3; J: TRBJ2-7; size: many; D: NA; CDR3: CASSQDTWTATYEQYF; DNA: TGCGCCAGCAGCCAAGATACTTGGACGGCGACCTACGAGCAGTACTTC
V: TRBV20-1; J: TRBJ2-3; size: many; D: NA; CDR3: CSARASPWTVAMDTQYF; DNA: TGCAGTGCTAGAGCGTCTCCGTGGACTGTGGCCATGGATACGCAGTATTTT
V: TRBV6-5; J: TRBJ2-1; size: few; D: TRBD2; CDR3: CASSYNQAGAPNEQFF; DNA: TGTGCCAGCAGTTACAATCAAGCGGGAGCTCCGAATGAGCAGTTCTTC
V: TRBV7-9; J: TRBJ1-2; size: many; D: NA; CDR3: CASSFGQLYGYTF; DNA: TGTGCCAGCAGCTTCGGGCAGCTCTATGGCTACACCTTC
V: TRBV28; J: TRBJ2-7; size: many; D: NA; CDR3: CASSLHSGLYYEQYF; DNA: TGTGCCAGCAGTTTACATTCGGGACTTTACTACGAGCAGTACTTC
V: TRBV15; J: TRBJ2-2; size: many; D: TRBD2; CDR3: CATSRGLAGNTGELFF; DNA: TGTGCCACCAGCAGAGGACTAGCGGGAAACACCGGGGAGCTGTTTTTT
V: TRBV9; J: TRBJ2-7; size: few; D: TRBD1; CDR3: CASSVGDSSYEQYF; DNA: TGTGCCAGCAGCGTGGGGGACAGCTCCTACGAGCAGTACTTC
V: TRBV23-1; J: TRBJ2-4; size: few; D: TRBD1; CDR3: CASSHNRDRGCFGKNIQYF; DNA: TGCGCCAGCAGTCATAACCGAGACAGGGGTTGTTTCGGCAAAAACATTCAGTACTTC
V: TRBV4-3; J: TRBJ2-5; size: many; D: NA; CDR3: CASSQDPTRAETQYF; DNA: TGCGCCAGCAGCCAAGATCCCACTAGGGCGGAGACCCAGTACTTC
V: TRBV5-1; J: TRBJ1-1; size: many; D: NA; CDR3: CASSLAAGMNTEAFF; DNA: TGCGCCAGCAGCTTGGCCGCAGGTATGAACACTGAAGCTTTCTTT
V: TRBV28; J: TRBJ2-3; size: many; D: TRBD2; CDR3: CASSPPILAGGADTQYF; DNA: TGTGCCAGCAGTCCACCGATACTAGCGGGAGGAGCAGATACGCAGTATTTT
V: TRBV27; J: TRBJ1-2; size: many; D: NA; CDR3: CASSHQGGGGGYTF; DNA: TGTGCCAGCAGTCATCAAGGGGGAGGTGGCGGCTACACCTTC
V: TRBV7-2; J: TRBJ2-1; size: NA; D: NA; CDR3: CASSSTRASSYNEQFF; DNA: TGTGCCAGCAGCTCAACAAGGGCCAGCTCCTACAATGAGCAGTTCTTC
V: TRBV20-1; J: TRBJ1-4; size: many; D: NA; CDR3: CSATATNEKLFF; DNA: TGCAGTGCTACTGCAACTAATGAAAAACTGTTTTTT
V: TRBV18; J: TRBJ2-7; size: NA; D: NA; CDR3: CASSQGMAYEQYF; DNA: TGTGCCAGCTCACAGGGCATGGCCTACGAGCAGTACTTC
V: TRBV7-2; J: TRBJ2-3; size: many; D: TRBD2; CDR3: CASSNSGSPDTQYF; DNA: TGTGCCAGCAGCAATAGCGGGAGTCCCGATACGCAGTATTTT
V: TRBV2; J: TRBJ2-2; size: many; D: TRBD2; CDR3: CASLSGSLPGELFF; DNA: TGTGCCAGCCTCAGCGGGAGCCTCCCCGGGGAGCTGTTTTTT
V: TRBV12-3/TRBV12-4; J: TRBJ2-2; size: many; D: TRBD2; CDR3: CASSLGLAGMATGELFF; DNA: TGTGCCAGCAGTTTAGGGCTAGCGGGAATGGCGACCGGGGAGCTGTTTTTT
V: TRBV5-6; J: TRBJ1-4; size: many; D: NA; CDR3: CASSFSPSTNEKLFF; DNA: TGTGCCAGCAGCTTTTCGCCCTCAACTAATGAAAAACTGTTTTTT
V: TRBV5-4; J: TRBJ2-3; size: many; D: TRBD2; CDR3: CASSLRLAGSTDTQYF; DNA: TGTGCCAGCAGCTTGCGACTAGCGGGTAGCACAGATACGCAGTATTTT
V: TRBV2; J: TRBJ1-2; size: many; D: NA; CDR3: CASSRGGPYGYTF; DNA: TGTGCCAGCAGTCGGGGAGGGCCCTATGGCTACACCTTC
V: TRBV7-9; J: TRBJ1-1; size: many; D: NA; CDR3: CASNMNTEAFF; DNA: TGTGCCAGCAACATGAACACTGAAGCTTTCTTT
V: TRBV9; J: TRBJ2-1; size: many; D: NA; CDR3: CASSVGTFTYNEQFF; DNA: TGTGCCAGCAGCGTAGGGACCTTCACCTACAATGAGCAGTTCTTC
V: TRBV20-1; J: TRBJ1-1; size: many; D: NA; CDR3: CSATLRNTEAFF; DNA: TGCAGTGCTACGTTACGGAACACTGAAGCTTTCTTT
V: TRBV27; J: TRBJ2-5; size: few; D: NA; CDR3: CASSLFGRQETQYF; DNA: TGTGCCAGCAGTTTATTCGGCCGGCAAGAGACCCAGTACTTC
V: TRBV20-1; J: TRBJ1-5; size: many; D: TRBD1; CDR3: CSARRTGNQPQHF; DNA: TGCAGTGCCAGAAGGACAGGGAATCAGCCCCAGCATTTT
V: TRBV10-2; J: TRBJ2-7; size: many; D: TRBD1; CDR3: CASAGTGTYEQYF; DNA: TGCGCCAGCGCCGGGACAGGGACCTACGAGCAGTACTTC
V: TRBV15; J: TRBJ2-2; size: many; D: NA; CDR3: CATSRAGGELFF; DNA: TGTGCCACCAGCAGAGCTGGCGGGGAGCTGTTTTTT
V: TRBV4-3; J: TRBJ1-2; size: many; D: TRBD1; CDR3: CASSPTAFDRGDGYTF; DNA: TGCGCCAGCAGCCCTACGGCCTTCGACAGGGGAGATGGCTACACCTTC
V: TRBV7-2; J: TRBJ2-7; size: many; D: TRBD2; CDR3: CASSSERETTYEQYF; DNA: TGTGCCAGCAGCTCCGAGCGGGAGACGACCTACGAGCAGTACTTC
V: TRBV20-1; J: TRBJ2-7; size: NA; D: TRBD2; CDR3: CSARGWPSGNEQYF; DNA: TGCAGTGCTAGGGGCTGGCCTAGCGGAAACGAGCAGTACTTC
V: TRBV18; J: TRBJ2-1; size: many; D: TRBD1; CDR3: CASSRPQYRGLNEQFF; DNA: TGTGCCAGCTCACGCCCTCAATACAGGGGTCTGAATGAGCAGTTCTTC
V: TRBV20-1; J: TRBJ1-5; size: many; D: NA; CDR3: CSAITQGGGNQPQHF; DNA: TGCAGTGCTATAACGCAGGGAGGAGGGAATCAGCCCCAGCATTTT
V: TRBV7-9; J: TRBJ2-7; size: many; D: TRBD2; CDR3: CASSPPLGGRASYEQYF; DNA: TGTGCCAGCAGCCCCCCCCTCGGGGGGAGGGCCTCCTACGAGCAGTACTTC
V: TRBV15; J: TRBJ1-1; size: many; D: NA; CDR3: CATSSGGGNTEAFF; DNA: TGTGCCACCAGCAGTGGGGGGGGGAACACTGAAGCTTTCTTT
V: TRBV5-1; J: TRBJ2-1; size: many; D: TRBD1; CDR3: CASSSWDRVDEQFF; DNA: TGCGCCAGCAGCTCCTGGGACAGGGTAGATGAGCAGTTCTTC
V: TRBV12-3/TRBV12-4; J: TRBJ2-4; size: many; D: TRBD2; CDR3: CASSFGGSGTSGNIQYF; DNA: TGTGCCAGCAGTTTCGGAGGGAGCGGGACTTCGGGAAACATTCAGTACTTC
V: TRBV6-2/TRBV6-3; J: TRBJ2-1; size: many; D: NA; CDR3: CASGEDGEQFF; DNA: TGTGCCAGCGGGGAAGATGGTGAGCAGTTCTTC
V: TRBV11-2; J: TRBJ1-2; size: NA; D: NA; CDR3: CASQGIYGYTF; DNA: TGTGCCAGCCAGGGAATCTATGGCTACACCTTC
V: TRBV7-9; J: TRBJ2-7; size: many; D: NA; CDR3: CASSFAGIPYEQYF; DNA: TGTGCCAGCAGCTTCGCAGGGATCCCCTACGAGCAGTACTTC